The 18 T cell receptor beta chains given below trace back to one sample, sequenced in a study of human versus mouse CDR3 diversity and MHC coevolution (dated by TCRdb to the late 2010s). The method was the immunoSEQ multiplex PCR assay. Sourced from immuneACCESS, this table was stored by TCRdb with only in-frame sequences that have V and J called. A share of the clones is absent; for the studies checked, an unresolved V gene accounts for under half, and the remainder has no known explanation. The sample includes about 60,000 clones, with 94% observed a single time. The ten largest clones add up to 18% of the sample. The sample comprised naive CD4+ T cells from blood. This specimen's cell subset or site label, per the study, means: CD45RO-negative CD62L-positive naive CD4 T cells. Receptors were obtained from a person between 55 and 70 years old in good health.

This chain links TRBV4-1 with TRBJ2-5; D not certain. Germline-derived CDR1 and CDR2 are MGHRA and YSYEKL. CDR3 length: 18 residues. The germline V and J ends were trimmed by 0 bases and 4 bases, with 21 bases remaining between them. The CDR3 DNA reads TGCGCCAGCAGCCAAGACCAAGCCCGGTGGTCCAATAGAGAGACCCAGTACTTC. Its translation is CASSQDQARWSNRETQYF.

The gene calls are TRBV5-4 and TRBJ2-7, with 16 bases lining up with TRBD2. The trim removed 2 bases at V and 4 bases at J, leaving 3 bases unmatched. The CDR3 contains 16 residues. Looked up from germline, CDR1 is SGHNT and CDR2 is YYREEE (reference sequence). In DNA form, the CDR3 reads TGTGCCAGCAGCTTACCGGGACTAGCGGGAGGGTACGAGCAGTACTTC. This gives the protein CASSLPGLAGGYEQYF.

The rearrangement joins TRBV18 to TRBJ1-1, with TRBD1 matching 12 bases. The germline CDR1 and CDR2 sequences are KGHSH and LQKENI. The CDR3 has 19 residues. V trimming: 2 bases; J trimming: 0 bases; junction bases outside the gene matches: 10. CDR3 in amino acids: CASSPGTGGSVGMNTEAFF. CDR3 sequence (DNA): TGTGCCAGCTCACCAGGGACAGGGGGCTCGGTAGGTATGAACACTGAAGCTTTCTTT.

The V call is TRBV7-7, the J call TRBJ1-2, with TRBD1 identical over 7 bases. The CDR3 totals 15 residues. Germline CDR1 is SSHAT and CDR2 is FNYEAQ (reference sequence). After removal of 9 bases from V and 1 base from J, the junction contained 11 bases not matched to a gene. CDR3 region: CARLDRDSYNYGYTF. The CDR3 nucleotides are TGTGCCAGATTAGACCGGGACAGCTATAACTATGGCTACACCTTC. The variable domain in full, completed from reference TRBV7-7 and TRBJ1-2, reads GAGVSQSPRYKVTKRGQDVTLRCDPISSHATLYWYQQALGQGPEFLTYFNYEAQPDKSGLPSDRFSAERPEGSISTLTIQRTEQRDSAMYRCARLDRDSYNYGYTFGSGTRLTVV.

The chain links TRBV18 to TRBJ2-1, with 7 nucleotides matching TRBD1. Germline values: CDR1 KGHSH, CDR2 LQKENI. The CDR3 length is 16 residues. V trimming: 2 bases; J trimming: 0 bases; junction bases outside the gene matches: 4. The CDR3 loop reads CASSPTRDSSYNEQFF. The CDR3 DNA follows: TGTGCCAGCTCACCAACCCGGGACAGCTCCTACAATGAGCAGTTCTTC. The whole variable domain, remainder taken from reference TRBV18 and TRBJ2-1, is NAGVMQNPRHLVRRRGQEARLRCSPMKGHSHVYWYRQLPEEGLKFMVYLQKENIIDESGMPKERFSAEFPKEGPSILRIQQVVRGDSAAYFCASSPTRDSSYNEQFFGPGTRLTVL.

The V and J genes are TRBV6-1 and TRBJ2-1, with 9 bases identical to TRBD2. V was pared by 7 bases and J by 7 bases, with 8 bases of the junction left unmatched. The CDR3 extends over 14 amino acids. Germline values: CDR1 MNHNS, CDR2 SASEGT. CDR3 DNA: TGTGCCAGCAAGGCGGGGGGGGTGGGGAATGAGCAGTTCTTC. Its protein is CASKAGGVGNEQFF.

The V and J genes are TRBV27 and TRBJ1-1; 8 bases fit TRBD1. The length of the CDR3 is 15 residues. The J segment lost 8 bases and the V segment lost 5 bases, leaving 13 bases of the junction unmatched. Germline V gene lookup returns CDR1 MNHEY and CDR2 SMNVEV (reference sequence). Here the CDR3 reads CASSPGQGTPLEAFF. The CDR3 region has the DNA TGTGCCAGCAGTCCTGGACAGGGAACTCCCTTAGAAGCTTTCTTT.

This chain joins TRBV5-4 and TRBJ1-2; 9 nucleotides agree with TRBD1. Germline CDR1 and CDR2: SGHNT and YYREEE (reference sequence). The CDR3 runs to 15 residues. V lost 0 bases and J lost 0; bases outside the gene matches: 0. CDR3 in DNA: TGTGCCAGCAGCTTGGGACAGGGGGCTAACTATGGCTACACCTTC. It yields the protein CASSLGQGANYGYTF.

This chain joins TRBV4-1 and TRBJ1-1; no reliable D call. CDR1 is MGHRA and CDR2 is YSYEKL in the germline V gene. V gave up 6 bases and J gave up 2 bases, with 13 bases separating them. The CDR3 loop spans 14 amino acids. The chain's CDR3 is CASSPPRRNTEAFF. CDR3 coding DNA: TGCGCCAGCAGTCCCCCGAGAAGAAACACTGAAGCTTTCTTT.

The CDR3 is CASLFWDSNFTNTEAFF. CDR3 in DNA: TGCGCCAGCCTATTTTGGGACAGCAATTTTACGAACACTGAAGCTTTCTTT. The chain carries TRBV10-1 and TRBJ1-1, with TRBD1 matching 7 bases. The CDR3 is 17 amino acids. Trimming cost V 8 bases and J 1 base; bases outside gene matches: 16. Germline V gives CDR1 WNHNN, CDR2 SYGVQD (reference sequence).

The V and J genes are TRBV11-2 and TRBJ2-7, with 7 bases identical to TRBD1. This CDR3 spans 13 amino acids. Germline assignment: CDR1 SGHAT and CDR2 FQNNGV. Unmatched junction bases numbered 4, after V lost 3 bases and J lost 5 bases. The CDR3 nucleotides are TGTGCCAGCAGCTTGCCGACAGGGAACGAGCAGTACTTC. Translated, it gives CASSLPTGNEQYF.

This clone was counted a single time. The DNA of the CDR3 is TGTGCCAGCAGACTAGCAGGAATAGAGACCCAGTACTTC. This codes for CASRLAGIETQYF. The chain uses TRBV11-2 and TRBJ2-5; maybe TRBD2 (6 bases). The CDR3 sequence is 13 residues long. V lost 6 bases to trimming and J lost 4 bases, with 12 bases between them. Germline lookup yields CDR1 SGHAT and CDR2 FQNNGV.

The CDR3 region is CSVEPTDRGGSNEQFF. DNA for the CDR3: TGCAGCGTTGAACCCACAGACAGGGGAGGATCCAATGAGCAGTTCTTC. The rearrangement uses TRBV29-1 and TRBJ2-1; 8 nucleotides match TRBD1. The V gene end was trimmed by 2 bases and the J gene end by 6 bases; junction bases not matched to a gene: 12. This CDR3 is built from 16 residues. Germline V gives CDR1 SQVTM, CDR2 ANQGSEA.

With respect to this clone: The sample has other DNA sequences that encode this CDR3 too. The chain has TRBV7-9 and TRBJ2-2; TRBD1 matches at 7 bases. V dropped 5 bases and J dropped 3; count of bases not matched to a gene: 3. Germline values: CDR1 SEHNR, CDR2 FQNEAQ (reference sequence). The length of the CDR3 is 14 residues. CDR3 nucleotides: TGTGCCAGCAGCCGAACAGGGGACACCGGGGAGCTGTTTTTT. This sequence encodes CASSRTGDTGELFF.

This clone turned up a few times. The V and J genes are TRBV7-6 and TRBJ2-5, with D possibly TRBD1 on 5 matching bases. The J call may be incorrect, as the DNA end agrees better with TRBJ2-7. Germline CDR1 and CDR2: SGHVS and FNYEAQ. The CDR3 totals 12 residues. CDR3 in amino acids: CASSLQGSEQYF. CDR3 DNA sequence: TGTGCCAGCAGCTTACAGGGAAGCGAGCAGTACTTC.

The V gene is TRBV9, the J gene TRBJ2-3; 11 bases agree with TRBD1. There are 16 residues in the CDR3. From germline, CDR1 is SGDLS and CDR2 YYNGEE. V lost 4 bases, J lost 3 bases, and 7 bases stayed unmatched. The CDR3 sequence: CASSTGTGGGTDTQYF. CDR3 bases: TGTGCCAGCAGCACTGGGACAGGGGGAGGTACAGATACGCAGTATTTT. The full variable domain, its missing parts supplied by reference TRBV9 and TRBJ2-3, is DSGVTQTPKHLITATGQRVTLRCSPRSGDLSVYWYQQSLDQGLQFLIQYYNGEERAKGNILERFSAQQFPDLHSELNLSSLELGDSALYFCASSTGTGGGTDTQYFGPGTRLTVL.

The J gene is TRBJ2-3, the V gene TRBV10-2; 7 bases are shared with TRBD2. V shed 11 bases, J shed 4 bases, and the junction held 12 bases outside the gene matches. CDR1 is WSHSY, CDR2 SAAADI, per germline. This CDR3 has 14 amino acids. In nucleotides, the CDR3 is TGCGCCTCCAGGGATGGCGGGAGATCAGATACGCAGTATTTT. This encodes CASRDGGRSDTQYF.

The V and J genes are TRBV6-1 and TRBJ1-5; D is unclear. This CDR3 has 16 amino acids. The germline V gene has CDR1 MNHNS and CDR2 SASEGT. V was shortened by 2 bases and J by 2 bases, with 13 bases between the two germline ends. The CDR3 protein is CASSEFYRSGNQPQHF. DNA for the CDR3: TGTGCCAGCAGTGAATTTTACAGATCAGGCAATCAGCCCCAGCATTTT.